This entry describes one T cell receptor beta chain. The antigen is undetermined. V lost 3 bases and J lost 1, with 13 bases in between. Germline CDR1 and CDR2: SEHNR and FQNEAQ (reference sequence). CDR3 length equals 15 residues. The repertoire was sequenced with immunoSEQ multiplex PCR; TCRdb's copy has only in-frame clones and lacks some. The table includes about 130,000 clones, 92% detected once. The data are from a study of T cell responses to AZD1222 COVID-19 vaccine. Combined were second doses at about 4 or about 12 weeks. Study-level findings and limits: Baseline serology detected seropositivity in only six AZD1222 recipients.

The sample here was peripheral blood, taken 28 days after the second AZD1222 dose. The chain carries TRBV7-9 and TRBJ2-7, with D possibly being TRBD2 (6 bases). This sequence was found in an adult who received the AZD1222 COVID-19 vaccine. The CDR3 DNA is TGTGCCAGCAGCTTGCCGCGGGGAACTTCCTACGAGCAGTACTTC. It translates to CASSLPRGTSYEQYF. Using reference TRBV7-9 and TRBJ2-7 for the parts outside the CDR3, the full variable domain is DTGVSQNPRHKITKRGQNVTFRCDPISEHNRLYWYRQTLGQGPEFLTYFQNEAQLEKSRLLSDRFSAERPKGSFSTLEIQRTEQGDSAMYLCASSLPRGTSYEQYFGPGTRLTVT.